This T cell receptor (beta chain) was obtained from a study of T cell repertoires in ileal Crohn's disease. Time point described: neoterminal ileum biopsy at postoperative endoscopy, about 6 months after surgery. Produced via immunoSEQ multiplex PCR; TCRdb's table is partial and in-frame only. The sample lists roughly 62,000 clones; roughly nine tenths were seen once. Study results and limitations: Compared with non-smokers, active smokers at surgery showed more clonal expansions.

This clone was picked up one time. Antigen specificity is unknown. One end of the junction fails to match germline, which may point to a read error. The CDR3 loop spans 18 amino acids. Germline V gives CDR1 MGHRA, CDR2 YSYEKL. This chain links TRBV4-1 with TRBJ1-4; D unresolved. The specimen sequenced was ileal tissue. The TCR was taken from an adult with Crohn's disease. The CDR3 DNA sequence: TGCGCCAGCAGCCAAGAGTTGGGAAAAACCTCAACTAGTGAAAAACTGTTTTTT. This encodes CASSQELGKTSTSEKLFF.